What follows is one TCR beta chain and its context. Assay used: immunoSEQ multiplex PCR; TCRdb lists only in-frame clones, some missing. This table holds 180,000 or so clones, about 86% found once. Trimming at V came to 0 bases and at J to 2 bases, leaving 5 bases not matched to a gene. The CDR3 is made up of 17 amino acids. The data were taken from a study of blood T cell repertoires in COVID-19. This chain links TRBV5-3 with TRBJ2-1, with 10 nucleotides matching TRBD2. TRBV5-3 is placed among ORFs of uncertain function. This clonotype was sampled from a human donor with acute or convalescent COVID-19. The donor label of this sample is uncertain. Sequencing was carried out using peripheral blood. CDR3 sequence: CARSLGLAGLTYNEQFF. In nucleotides, the CDR3 is TGTGCCAGAAGCTTGGGACTAGCGGGCCTTACCTACAATGAGCAGTTCTTC.